The sequence of this TCR beta chain was determined in a study of cytomegalovirus exposure and HLA in healthy donors. Study-level findings and limits: Reportedly, cytomegalovirus status was diagnosed with high sensitivity and specificity.

The donors (healthy individuals) were bone marrow donors. In regard to this clone: The target antigen is unknown.

This CDR3 is built from 16 residues. Germline V gene lookup returns CDR1 MDHEN and CDR2 SYDVKM. The J segment lost 4 bases and the V segment lost 6 bases, leaving 14 bases of the junction unmatched. PCR involved 60 Vbeta and 13 Jbeta primers. Sequencing was performed with immunoSEQ multiplex PCR; in TCRdb, only in-frame clones are kept and a portion is missing. The top ten hold about 2.5% of the sample, which has roughly 150,000 clones, under 90% seen once. Sequencing was performed on PBMCs. The J gene is TRBJ2-7, the V gene TRBV28; 8 nucleotides align to TRBD2. The clonotype comes from a boy aged 2 to 10 in good health and CMV-seronegative. The CDR3 loop reads CASSHILLSGSYEQYF. The CDR3 nucleotides are TGTGCCAGCAGCCACATTCTGTTGAGCGGGAGTTACGAGCAGTACTTC.